Sequencing of this TCR beta chain was carried out in a study of shared clonotypes between healthy human individuals. The sorted-subset replicate PCRs were given 200 ng DNA, which is some 29,000 T cell genomes. Produced via immunoSEQ multiplex PCR; TCRdb's table is partial and in-frame only. There are 2 million to 2.5 million clones in the sample; about 90% occur only once, and approximately 0.4% lies in the top ten. For this clone: Its antigen is as yet unknown.

Germline V gives CDR1 SGHRS, CDR2 YFSETQ. The CDR3 runs 13 residues. Trimming shortened V by 1 base and J by 5 bases, and 9 bases separated the two germline ends. Study results and caveats: Since donors were few, the genetic and exposure-history diversity represented was limited.

The chain combines TRBV5-1 with TRBJ2-5, with no clear D. Material: naive CD4+ T cells from PBMCs. Subset in this sample: CD45RA+ positively selected. This TCR was recovered from a man younger than 35 in good health. Some clones in this sample may be carry-over from other donors' samples. In DNA, the CDR3 is TGCGCCAGCAGCTTGCCCCCAGTGGAGACCCAGTACTTC. It is translated as CASSLPPVETQYF.